The sequence of this TCR beta chain was determined in a study of blood T cell repertoires in COVID-19. Overall study: Spain, Italy and the United States supplied samples that represented acute and convalescent COVID-19.

This clone was seen once. The CDR3 is 15 residues long. V trimming: 4 bases; J trimming: 3 bases; junction bases outside the gene matches: 7. From germline, CDR1 is SGHVS and CDR2 FNYEAQ. Study processing details: Scientists estimated how many nucleated cells there were by amplifying reference gene primers. Sequencing was performed with immunoSEQ multiplex PCR; in TCRdb, only in-frame clones are kept and a portion is missing. D and trimming were read from the DNA, whereas the V and J calls and clone size are those reported in that table. The sample records some 250,000 clones, around 82% being singletons.

This receptor was obtained from a woman aged 18-35 years with acute or convalescent COVID-19. The chain has TRBV7-6 and TRBJ2-3, with 7 bases fitting TRBD2. Material: peripheral blood. The chain's CDR3 is CASSSAGEGTDTQYF. The CDR3 nucleotides are TGTGCCAGCAGCTCGGCGGGAGAGGGGACAGATACGCAGTATTTT.